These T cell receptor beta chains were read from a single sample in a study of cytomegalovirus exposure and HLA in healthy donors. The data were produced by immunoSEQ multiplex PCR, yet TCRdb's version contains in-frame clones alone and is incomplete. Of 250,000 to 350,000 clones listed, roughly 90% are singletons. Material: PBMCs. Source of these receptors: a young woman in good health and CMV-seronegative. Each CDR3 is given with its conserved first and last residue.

CDR3: CASSYLATAYEQYF
length: 14
J: TRBJ2-7
V: TRBV27

CDR3: CASSDSYTEAFF
length: 12
J: TRBJ1-1
V: TRBV6-5

CDR3: CSVGQPKNTEAFF
length: 13
J: TRBJ1-1
V: TRBV29-1

CDR3: CASKRGRTGENTIYF
length: 15
J: TRBJ1-3
V: TRBV6-1

CDR3: CASSVAGTSLYNEQFF
length: 16
J: TRBJ2-1
V: TRBV9

CDR3: CASSVTSGGSDTQYF
length: 15
J: TRBJ2-3
V: TRBV10-1

CDR3: CSAIAGPTDTQYF
length: 13
J: TRBJ2-3
V: TRBV29-1

CDR3: CASSPSQAGHGGYTF
length: 15
J: TRBJ1-2
V: TRBV4-2

CDR3: CASRYSGANTGELFF
length: 15
J: TRBJ2-2
V: TRBV2

CDR3: CASSIRDSYEQYF
length: 13
J: TRBJ2-7
V: TRBV19

CDR3: CASGTTYEQYF
length: 11
J: -
V: TRBV2

CDR3: CAINSPGLAGNTIYF
length: 15
J: TRBJ1-3
V: TRBV10-3

CDR3: CASSSRTSGSDTQYF
length: 15
J: TRBJ2-3
V: TRBV5-1

CDR3: CASSLFGGSLNEKLFF
length: 16
J: TRBJ1-4
V: TRBV27

CDR3: CASSGNRDRVRAPEKLFF
length: 18
J: TRBJ1-4
V: TRBV25-1

CDR3: CASSTGGLQETQYF
length: 14
J: TRBJ2-5
V: TRBV5-6

CDR3: CASSSRQGGRLEQYF
length: 15
J: TRBJ2-7
V: TRBV7-6

CDR3: CAISPLFQGGNTEAFF
length: 16
J: TRBJ1-1
V: TRBV10-3

CDR3: CASSLFELLTSIWYGYTF
length: 18
J: TRBJ1-2
V: TRBV5-8

CDR3: CAISDGLAGGYEQYF
length: 15
J: TRBJ2-7
V: TRBV10-3

CDR3: CASSSQAINNSPLHF
length: 15
J: TRBJ1-6
V: TRBV6-5

CDR3: CASSTQNTEAFF
length: 12
J: TRBJ1-1
V: TRBV11-2

CDR3: CASSLDRGGDGYTF
length: 14
J: TRBJ1-2
V: TRBV7-8

CDR3: CSGSGGRIANEQFF
length: 14
J: TRBJ2-1
V: TRBV29-1

CDR3: CARGVQGFGNTIYF
length: 14
J: TRBJ1-3
V: TRBV5-1

CDR3: CSSSLGDGTVNQPQHF
length: 16
J: TRBJ1-5
V: TRBV7-9

CDR3: CASSSGQSYEQYF
length: 13
J: TRBJ2-7
V: TRBV5-6

CDR3: CASSQDPGTSGGNYEQYF
length: 18
J: TRBJ2-7
V: TRBV4-2